This T cell receptor beta chain is from a study of T cells after yellow fever vaccination (dated by TCRdb to between 2018 and 2020). About the study as a whole: The SMART-Seq v4 Ultra Low Input RNA kit was used to prepare libraries from fractions with low cell numbers. Two healthy male donors, one aged 18 to 30 and one aged 30 to 40 years, were included in the cohort. To track T-cell clones before and after primary and booster YFV17D yellow fever vaccination, bulk TCR alpha and beta repertoires were sequenced longitudinally. Blood samples were taken at several timepoints before and after primary and secondary immunization, and bulk PBMC replicates and cell subsets were isolated.

TCR cDNA was synthesized by 5'RACE template switching, which introduced a universal primer site and unique molecular identifiers. cDNA synthesis was primed from both the TCR alpha and TCR beta constant segments. Library amplification involved two PCR steps, and the second step added sample barcodes and sequencing adapters. Libraries were sequenced on Illumina HiSeq 2500 (2x100 bp) or NovaSeq (2x150 bp). The paper's data handling went like this. MIGEC handled demultiplexing of reads and collapsing into UMI consensus sequences, while MiXCR performed V(D)J alignment. Vaccine-responding clonotypes were identified with edgeR using replicate PBMC samples, with FDR below 0.01 and a log2 fold change above 5 up to day 15 being required. CD4 or CD8 identity was assigned to each bulk clonotype according to whether the clonotype was present at higher abundance in the sequenced CD4 repertoire or the sequenced CD8 repertoire. TCRdb itself trimmed the public reads at Q25 with fastp, ran MiXCR and retained productive beta chains. Entries that share a CDR3 protein sequence are merged under the most common genes and DNA. The V and J calls were determined by TCRdb, not by the authors. The sample profile shows 250,000 to 300,000 distinct CDR3 sequences; roughly 13% of them were found once. The ten largest clones represent roughly 0.5% of the sample.

The research as a whole found: The study included only two donors, which limits how far the findings can be generalized. Compared with the primary T-cell response, the secondary T-cell response was faster but weaker, reaching its peak on day 5 rather than on day 15. Most clones expanded after primary vaccination were re-detected after the booster (approximately 95% of CD4 and about 88% of CD8), suggesting broad memory maintenance. A small share of clonotypes was detected in both CD4 and CD8 compartments, with the overlap likely arising from convergent recombination. FACS-sorted repertoires could contain abundant contaminating clonotypes from the bulk population, so computational filtering was required.

The label giving this sample's treatment or condition can be read as: live attenuated yellow fever vaccine strain. PBMCs were isolated from peripheral blood using a standard Ficoll-Paque protocol. CD4 and CD8 T-cell fractions were isolated with Dynabeads CD4 and CD8 positive selection kits. TriZol was used to extract RNA from bulk PBMCs, CD4 and CD8 fractions, and dextramer-positive and dextramer-negative fractions. On this clonotype: The antigen this receptor binds is unknown. Base qualities are missing; no much larger clone stands one base away.

Deletion took 6 bases off V and 8 bases off J, with a span of 16 bases between the germline ends. According to the germline V gene, CDR1 reads SQVTM and CDR2 reads ANQGSEA. Its CDR3 holds 13 amino acids, cysteine through phenylalanine. This entry keeps only the CDR3 DNA: 39 bases, framed from base 1. The origin of this receptor is a man aged 25 to 40 who received the YFV17D yellow fever vaccine. This specimen was CD4+ T cells sorted from PBMCs, taken 45 days after the yellow fever booster vaccination. The V and J genes are TRBV29-1 and TRBJ2-2; perhaps TRBD1 is the D gene, with 5 bases matching. The encoded CDR3 is CSVRRTSDGELFF. The nucleotide sequence is TGCAGCGTGCGACGGACATCGGATGGGGAGCTGTTTTTT.